Listed here are 12 T cell receptor beta chains from one sample, sequenced in a study of cytomegalovirus exposure and HLA in healthy donors. TCRdb's table, derived via immunoSEQ multiplex PCR, lists solely in-frame clones and lacks some. Here the sample spans 150,000 to 160,000 clones, around 84% being singletons. Sequencing was performed on PBMCs. Receptor source: a human donor in good health.

The genes are TRBV13 and TRBJ1-1, with 7 bases that match TRBD1. Trimming at V came to 2 bases and at J to 1 base, leaving 10 bases not matched to a gene. The CDR3 is made up of 17 amino acids. Germline CDR1 reads PRHDT; CDR2 reads FYEKMQ (reference sequence). Here the CDR3 reads CASSLNPQGTQNTEAFF. The CDR3 nucleotides are TGTGCCAGCAGCTTAAATCCACAGGGGACTCAGAACACTGAAGCTTTCTTT.

This chain joins TRBV5-1 and TRBJ1-4, with 11 bases aligning to TRBD1. V was pared by 3 bases and J by 0 bases, with 4 bases of the junction left unmatched. Germline CDR1 reads SGHRS; CDR2 reads YFSETQ. This CDR3 is built from 17 residues. The CDR3 loop is CASSSDRGRATNEKLFF. CDR3 DNA sequence: TGCGCCAGCAGCTCGGACAGGGGGCGGGCAACTAATGAAAAACTGTTTTTT.

The CDR3 DNA reads as TGTGCCGGACAGGGGTTTGGAAATCAGCCCCAGCATTTT. Translated, it gives CAGQGFGNQPQHF. The J gene is TRBJ1-5, the V gene TRBV7-9; the match to TRBD1 covers 9 bases. There are 13 residues in the CDR3. The germline V gene has CDR1 SEHNR and CDR2 FQNEAQ (reference sequence). The ends lost 11 bases at V and 4 bases at J; junction bases unmatched: 6.

V usage is TRBV2 and J usage is TRBJ2-1; 7 bases are a match to TRBD2. V dropped 4 bases and J dropped 7; count of bases not matched to a gene: 13. The CDR3 length is 16 residues. From germline, CDR1 is SNHLY and CDR2 FYNNEI. The CDR3 is CASSGSREVVWNEQFF. The CDR3 DNA sequence: TGTGCCAGCAGTGGTTCCCGGGAGGTGGTTTGGAATGAGCAGTTCTTC.

The chain joins TRBV18 to TRBJ2-7, with 7 bases lining up with TRBD1. The trim removed 3 bases at V and 4 bases at J, leaving 12 bases unmatched. There are 16 residues in the CDR3. Germline lookup yields CDR1 KGHSH and CDR2 LQKENI. The CDR3 region is CASSPGQGQAIYEQYF. The CDR3 region has the DNA TGTGCCAGCTCACCTGGTCAAGGACAGGCAATTTACGAGCAGTACTTC.

This rearrangement joins TRBV6-5 to TRBJ1-5; 8 nucleotides match TRBD1. In germline, CDR1 is MNHEY, CDR2 SVGAGI. The CDR3 length is 14 residues. Trimming took 8 bases from V and 6 from J; bases not matched to a gene: 9. CDR3 nucleotides: TGTGCCAGCGGCTGGACAGGGAAGAGTCAGCCCCAGCATTTT. It encodes CASGWTGKSQPQHF.

The chain combines TRBV27 with TRBJ1-5; D is possibly TRBD1 (5 bases). The CDR3 sequence is 14 residues long. V lost 3 bases, J lost 6 bases, and 12 bases lay in between. CDR1 is MNHEY and CDR2 is SMNVEV in the germline V gene (reference sequence). The CDR3 protein is CASSLGGVGQPQHF. As DNA, the CDR3 is TGTGCCAGCAGTTTGGGAGGGGTGGGTCAGCCCCAGCATTTT.

The CDR3 region has the DNA TGCGCCAGCAGCTTGTTCGCTAGCGGGAACCCAATTGAGCAGTTCTTC. Amino acid sequence: CASSLFASGNPIEQFF. The chain uses TRBV5-1 and TRBJ2-1, with TRBD2 matching 9 bases. CDR1 is SGHRS, CDR2 YFSETQ, per germline. Unmatched junction bases numbered 11, after V lost 1 base and J lost 9 bases. The CDR3 is 16 amino acids. The variable domain in full, completed from reference TRBV5-1 and TRBJ2-1, reads KAGVTQTPRYLIKTRGQQVTLSCSPISGHRSVSWYQQTPGQGLQFLFEYFSETQRNKGNFPGRFSGRQFSNSRSEMNVSTLELGDSALYLCASSLFASGNPIEQFFGPGTRLTVL.

The chain recombines TRBV9 with TRBJ1-4, with a possible D match to TRBD1 (5 bases). Germline V CDR1 and CDR2: SGDLS, YYNGEE. Between the trimmed V and J ends, which lost 4 bases and 0 bases, there was a span of 16 bases. The CDR3 consists of 17 residues. The CDR3 here is CASSRDGRKSTNEKLFF. CDR3 DNA sequence: TGTGCCAGCAGCCGGGACGGGAGAAAGTCAACTAATGAAAAACTGTTTTTT.

This clone came up once. The gene calls are TRBV29-1 and TRBJ2-7, with D possibly TRBD1 on 6 matching bases. Germline V gene lookup returns CDR1 SQVTM and CDR2 ANQGSEA. The CDR3 spans 12 residues. The germline V and J ends were trimmed by 5 bases and 5 bases, with 13 bases remaining between them. The CDR3 DNA follows: TGCAGCGTTCACCGGGACACCGACGAGCAGTACTTC. It specifies CSVHRDTDEQYF.

The chain combines TRBV28 with TRBJ2-7; D gene uncertain. CDR1 and CDR2 (germline): MDHEN, SYDVKM. V lost 2 bases and J lost 6, with 8 bases in between. This CDR3 region has 12 residues. CDR3 coding DNA: TGTGCCAGCAGTTTAGTTCCTAGCGAGCAGTACTTC. The encoded protein is CASSLVPSEQYF.

V gene TRBV5-1 combines with J gene TRBJ2-7; TRBD1 matches at 8 bases. The CDR3 is 17 residues long. Per the germline V gene, CDR1 is SGHRS and CDR2 is YFSETQ. Germline trimming cut 1 base from V and 0 bases from J; bases unmatched to any gene: 9. CDR3 sequence: CASSLSIGTGSSYEQYF. The CDR3 DNA is TGCGCCAGCAGCTTGAGTATCGGGACAGGCAGCTCCTACGAGCAGTACTTC.